The 8 T cell receptor beta chains given below trace back to one sample, sequenced in a study of T cell repertoires in ileal Crohn's disease (dated by TCRdb to between 2019 and 2020). This specimen's time point label, per the study, means: neoterminal ileum biopsy at postoperative endoscopy, about 6 months after surgery. Library prep was done by the immunoSEQ multiplex PCR assay. TCRdb re-hosts the immuneACCESS table, in-frame sequences only. Its copies lack some clones; in the studies checked, an unresolved V gene accounts for under half of them, and the cause for the rest is not known. This sample comprises several thousand clones, over 75% of them detected only once. Jointly, the top ten make up approximately 5.1% of the sample. The specimen was ileal tissue. These receptors all come from an adult with Crohn's disease.

The chain has TRBV2 and TRBJ1-4, with D possibly being TRBD1 (6 bases). The CDR3 loop spans 14 amino acids. Trimming cost V 5 bases and J 2 bases, with 9 bases left between them. The germline V gene encodes CDR1 SNHLY and CDR2 FYNNEI. The CDR3 spells CASSSRGTNEKLFF. The CDR3 nucleotides read TGTGCCAGCAGTTCCAGGGGCACTAATGAAAAACTGTTTTTT.

The chain couples TRBV28 to TRBJ2-5, with 8 bases fitting TRBD1. The CDR3 consists of 18 residues. Germline trimming cut 4 bases from V and 1 base from J; bases unmatched to any gene: 14. From germline, CDR1 is MDHEN and CDR2 SYDVKM. CDR3 DNA: TGTGCCAGCAGTTGGACAGGGCTATATCCCAGCCTCCAAGAGACCCAGTACTTC. It translates to CASSWTGLYPSLQETQYF.

The rearrangement uses TRBV28 and TRBJ2-5; 12 nucleotides line up with TRBD1. The germline CDR1 and CDR2 sequences are MDHEN and SYDVKM. The CDR3 totals 16 residues. J gave up 3 bases and V 5 bases, and 7 bases lay outside the gene matches. DNA for the CDR3: TGTGCCAGCAGTGTCACCGGGACAGGGGGCGAAGAGACCCAGTACTTC. Protein: CASSVTGTGGEETQYF.

The chain carries TRBV5-1 and TRBJ2-7; 14 nucleotides match TRBD2. The CDR3 extends over 15 amino acids. V trimming: 4 bases; J trimming: 4 bases; junction bases outside the gene matches: 4. Germline V gene data show CDR1 as SGHRS and CDR2 as YFSETQ. CDR3 protein: CASSGGTSGRYEQYF. The CDR3 bases are TGCGCCAGCAGCGGGGGGACTAGCGGGAGATACGAGCAGTACTTC.

The J gene is TRBJ2-7, the V gene TRBV6-5; 8 bases are a match to TRBD2. Germline-derived CDR1 and CDR2 are MNHEY and SVGAGI. The CDR3 runs 11 residues. Unmatched junction bases numbered 3, after V lost 5 bases and J lost 9 bases. The CDR3 loop reads CASSAGGGQYF. CDR3 in DNA: TGTGCCAGCAGTGCCGGGGGGGGGCAGTACTTC.

The chain joins TRBV7-2 to TRBJ2-2; 7 positions agree with TRBD2. Per the germline V gene, CDR1 is SGHTA and CDR2 is FQGNSA. The length of the CDR3 is 16 residues. With V trimmed by 3 bases and J by 5 bases, 9 bases remained unmatched. The CDR3 sequence: CASSLGGRARTGELFF. The CDR3 DNA is TGTGCCAGCAGCTTGGGTGGGAGGGCCAGGACCGGGGAGCTGTTTTTT.

The CDR3 sequence: CASSLQTGELFF. For the CDR3, the DNA is TGTGCCAGCAGTCTTCAGACCGGGGAGCTGTTTTTT. This chain connects TRBV27 to TRBJ2-2; D is ambiguous. CDR3 length: 12 residues. The germline gives CDR1 MNHEY, CDR2 SMNVEV (reference sequence). Trimming shortened V by 5 bases and J by 5 bases, and 6 bases separated the two germline ends.

This clone was seen a handful of times. This rearrangement joins TRBV5-1 to TRBJ2-5; D is undetermined. CDR1 is SGHRS and CDR2 is YFSETQ in the germline V gene. The CDR3 is 13 amino acids. V was trimmed by 2 bases and J by 5 bases, leaving 10 bases between them. CDR3 amino acids: CASSFGVGETQYF. In nucleotides, the CDR3 is TGCGCCAGCAGCTTCGGAGTTGGGGAGACCCAGTACTTC.